The 2 T cell receptor beta chains below were found in one sample sequenced in a study of T cell responses to AZD1222 COVID-19 vaccine. Method: immunoSEQ multiplex PCR; TCRdb's copy keeps in-frame clones and lacks some. The sample contains about 85,000 clones, around 90% of which appear only once. The sequenced sample was peripheral blood, obtained on day 0 of AZD1222 vaccination. Every receptor here comes from an adult in good health.

To note about this clone: The sample contains more than one DNA sequence encoding this CDR3. CDR3 DNA: TGTGCCAGCAGCTTACTAGGGGATCAGCCCCAGCATTTT. This translates into CASSLLGDQPQHF. The V gene is TRBV7-2, the J gene TRBJ1-5, with D tentatively TRBD1 (5 bases). Trimming pared 2 bases from V and 5 bases from J, leaving 7 bases between. The germline V gene encodes CDR1 SGHTA and CDR2 FQGNSA. The CDR3 consists of 13 residues.

The V call is TRBV6-5, the J call TRBJ1-4, with TRBD1 identical over 7 bases. Germline V gene lookup returns CDR1 MNHEY and CDR2 SVGAGI. The CDR3 is made up of 14 amino acids. V was clipped by 6 bases and J by 5 bases; unmatched bases: 6. CDR3 sequence reads: CASSRGQSNEKLFF. CDR3 DNA: TGTGCCAGCAGCCGGGGACAGTCCAATGAAAAACTGTTTTTT.